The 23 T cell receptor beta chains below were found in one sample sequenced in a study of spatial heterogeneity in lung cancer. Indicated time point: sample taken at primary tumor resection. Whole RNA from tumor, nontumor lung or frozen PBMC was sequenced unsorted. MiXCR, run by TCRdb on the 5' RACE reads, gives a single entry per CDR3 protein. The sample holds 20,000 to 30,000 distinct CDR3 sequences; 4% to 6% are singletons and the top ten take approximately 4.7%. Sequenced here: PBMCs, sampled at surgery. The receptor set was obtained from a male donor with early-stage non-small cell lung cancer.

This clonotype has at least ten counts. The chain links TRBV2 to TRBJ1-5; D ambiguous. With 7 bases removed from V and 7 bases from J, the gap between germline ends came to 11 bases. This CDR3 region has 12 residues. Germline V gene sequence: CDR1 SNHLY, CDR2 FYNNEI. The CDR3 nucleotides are TGTGCCAGCATGAAGGTTGGACAGCCCCAGCATTTT. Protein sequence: CASMKVGQPQHF.

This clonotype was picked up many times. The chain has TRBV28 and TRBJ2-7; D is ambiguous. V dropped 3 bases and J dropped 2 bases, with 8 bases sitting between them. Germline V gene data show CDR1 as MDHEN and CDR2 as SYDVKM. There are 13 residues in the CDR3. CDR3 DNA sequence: TGTGCCAGCAGTTTCTTGACTCCCTACGAGCAGTACTTC. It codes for CASSFLTPYEQYF. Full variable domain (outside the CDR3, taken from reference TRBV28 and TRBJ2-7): DVKVTQSSRYLVKRTGEKVFLECVQDMDHENMFWYRQDPGLGLRLIYFSYDVKMKEKGDIPEGYSVSREKKERFSLILESASTNQTSMYLCASSFLTPYEQYFGPGTRLTVT.

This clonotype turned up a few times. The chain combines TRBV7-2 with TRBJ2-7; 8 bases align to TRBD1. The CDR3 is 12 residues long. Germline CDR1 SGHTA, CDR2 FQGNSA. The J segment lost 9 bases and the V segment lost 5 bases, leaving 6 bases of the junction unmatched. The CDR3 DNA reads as TGTGCCAGCAGCCAAGGACAGGGAGTGCAGTACTTC. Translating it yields CASSQGQGVQYF.

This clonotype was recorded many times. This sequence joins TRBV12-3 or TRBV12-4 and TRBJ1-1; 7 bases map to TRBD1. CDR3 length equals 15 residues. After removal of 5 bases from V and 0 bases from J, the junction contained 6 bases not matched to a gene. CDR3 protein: CASSEQQGLNTEAFF. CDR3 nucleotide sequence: TGTGCCAGCAGTGAACAACAGGGGCTGAACACTGAAGCTTTCTTT.

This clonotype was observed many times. In nucleotides, the CDR3 is TGTGCCAGCAGCTTGAGGTTTGGTGGGTTCGCGAACACCGGGGAGCTGTTTTTT. Residues: CASSLRFGGFANTGELFF. The chain combines TRBV5-5 with TRBJ2-2; D gene unclear. Trimming stripped 1 base from V and 0 bases from J, with 16 bases between. CDR1 is SGHKS and CDR2 is YYEKEE in the germline V gene (reference sequence). The CDR3 runs to 18 residues.

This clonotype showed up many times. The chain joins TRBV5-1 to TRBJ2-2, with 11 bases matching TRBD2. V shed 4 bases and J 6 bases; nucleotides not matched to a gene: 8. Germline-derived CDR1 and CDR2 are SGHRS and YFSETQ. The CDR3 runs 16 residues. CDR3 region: CASSPSGGTWAGELFF. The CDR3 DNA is TGCGCCAGCAGCCCTAGCGGGGGGACTTGGGCCGGGGAGCTGTTTTTT.

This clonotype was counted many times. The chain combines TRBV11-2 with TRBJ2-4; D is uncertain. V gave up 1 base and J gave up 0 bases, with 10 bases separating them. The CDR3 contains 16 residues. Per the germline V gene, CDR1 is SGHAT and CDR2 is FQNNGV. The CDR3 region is CASSLGQALAKNIQYF. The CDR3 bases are TGTGCCAGCAGCTTAGGCCAGGCACTAGCCAAAAACATTCAGTACTTC.

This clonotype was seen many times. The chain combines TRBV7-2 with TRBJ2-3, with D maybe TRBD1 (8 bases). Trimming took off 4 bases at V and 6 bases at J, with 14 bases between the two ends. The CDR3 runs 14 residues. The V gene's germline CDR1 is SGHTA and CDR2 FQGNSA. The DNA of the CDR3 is TGTGCCAGCAGCTACAGGGGGGGGTATGATACGCAGTATTTT. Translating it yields CASSYRGGYDTQYF.

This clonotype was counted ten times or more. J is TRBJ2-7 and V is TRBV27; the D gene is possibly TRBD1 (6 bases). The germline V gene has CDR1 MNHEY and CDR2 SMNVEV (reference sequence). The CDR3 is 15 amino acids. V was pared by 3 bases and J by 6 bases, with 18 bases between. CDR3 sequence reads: CASSFDRRASGEQYF. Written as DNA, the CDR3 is TGTGCCAGCAGTTTCGACAGGCGCGCGTCTGGCGAGCAGTACTTC.

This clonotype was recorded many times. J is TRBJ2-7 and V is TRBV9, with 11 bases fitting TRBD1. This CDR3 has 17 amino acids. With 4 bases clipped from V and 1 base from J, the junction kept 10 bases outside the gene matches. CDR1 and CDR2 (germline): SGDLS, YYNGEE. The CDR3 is CASSSGTGGPASYEQYF. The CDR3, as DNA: TGTGCCAGCAGCTCCGGGACAGGGGGACCGGCATCCTACGAGCAGTACTTC.

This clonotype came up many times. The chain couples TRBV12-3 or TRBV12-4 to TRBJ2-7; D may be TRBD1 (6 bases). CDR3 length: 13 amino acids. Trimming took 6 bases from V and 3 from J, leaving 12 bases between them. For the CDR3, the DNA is TGTGCCAGCAGATGGACAGAGAACTACGAGCAGTACTTC. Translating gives CASRWTENYEQYF.

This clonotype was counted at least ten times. This CDR3 reads CASGGTMNTEAFF. The CDR3, as DNA: TGTGCCAGCGGTGGCACGATGAACACTGAAGCTTTCTTT. The chain is built from TRBV6-1 and TRBJ1-1; D not resolved. This CDR3 is built from 13 residues. Per the germline V gene, CDR1 is MNHNS and CDR2 is SASEGT. The germline V and J ends were trimmed by 8 bases and 0 bases, with 10 bases remaining between them.

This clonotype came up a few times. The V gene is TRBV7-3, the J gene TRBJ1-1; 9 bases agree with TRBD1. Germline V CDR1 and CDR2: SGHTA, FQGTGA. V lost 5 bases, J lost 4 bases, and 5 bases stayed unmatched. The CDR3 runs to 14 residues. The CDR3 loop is CASSREGQGTEAFF. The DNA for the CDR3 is TGTGCCAGCAGCAGAGAGGGACAGGGCACTGAAGCTTTCTTT.

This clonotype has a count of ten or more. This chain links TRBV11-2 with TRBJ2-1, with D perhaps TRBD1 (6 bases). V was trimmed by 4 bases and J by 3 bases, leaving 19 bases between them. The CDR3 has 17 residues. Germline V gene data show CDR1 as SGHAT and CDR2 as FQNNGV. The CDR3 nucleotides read TGTGCCAGCAGCTCACGCCACGCCGGGACAAGCTACAATGAGCAGTTCTTC. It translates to CASSSRHAGTSYNEQFF.

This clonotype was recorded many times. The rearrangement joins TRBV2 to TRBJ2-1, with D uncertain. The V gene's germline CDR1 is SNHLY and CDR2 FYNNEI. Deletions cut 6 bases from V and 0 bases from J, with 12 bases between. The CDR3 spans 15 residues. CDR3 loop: CASRADESSYNEQFF. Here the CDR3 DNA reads TGTGCCAGCAGGGCTGACGAGAGCTCCTACAATGAGCAGTTCTTC.

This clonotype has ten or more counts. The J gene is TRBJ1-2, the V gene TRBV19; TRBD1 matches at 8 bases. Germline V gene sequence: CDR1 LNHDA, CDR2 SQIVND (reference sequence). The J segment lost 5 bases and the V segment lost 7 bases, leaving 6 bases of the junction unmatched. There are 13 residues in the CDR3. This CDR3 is CASMNRQGYGYTF. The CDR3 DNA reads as TGTGCCAGTATGAATCGACAGGGGTATGGCTACACCTTC.

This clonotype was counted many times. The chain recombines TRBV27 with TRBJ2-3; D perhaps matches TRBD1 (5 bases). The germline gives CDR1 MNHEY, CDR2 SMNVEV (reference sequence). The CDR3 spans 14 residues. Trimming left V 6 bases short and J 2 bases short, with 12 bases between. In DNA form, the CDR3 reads TGTGCCAGCAGGACCAGGGCAACCACAGATACGCAGTATTTT. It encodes CASRTRATTDTQYF.

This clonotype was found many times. The CDR3 here is CSARAQGSNTGELFF. The DNA of the CDR3 is TGCAGTGCTAGGGCGCAGGGTTCAAACACCGGGGAGCTGTTTTTT. The chain is built from TRBV20-1 and TRBJ2-2, with a weak D call TRBD1 (5 bases). V was pared by 3 bases and J by 2 bases, with 13 bases between. This CDR3 has 15 residues. Germline loops: CDR1 DFQATT, CDR2 SNEGSKA (reference sequence).

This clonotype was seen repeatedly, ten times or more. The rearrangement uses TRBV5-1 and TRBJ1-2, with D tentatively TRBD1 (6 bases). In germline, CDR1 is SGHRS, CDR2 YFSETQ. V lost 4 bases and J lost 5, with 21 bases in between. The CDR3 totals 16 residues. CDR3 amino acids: CASSPGSGGNPYGYTF. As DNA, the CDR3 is TGCGCCAGCAGCCCGGGTTCGGGGGGCAACCCGTATGGCTACACCTTC.

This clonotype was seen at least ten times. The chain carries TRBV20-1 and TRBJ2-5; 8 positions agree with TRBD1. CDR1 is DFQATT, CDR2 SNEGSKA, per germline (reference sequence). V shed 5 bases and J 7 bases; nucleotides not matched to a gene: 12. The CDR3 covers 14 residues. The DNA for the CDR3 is TGCAGTGCTCACCCGACAGGGGTCGGGGGGACCCAGTACTTC. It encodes CSAHPTGVGGTQYF.

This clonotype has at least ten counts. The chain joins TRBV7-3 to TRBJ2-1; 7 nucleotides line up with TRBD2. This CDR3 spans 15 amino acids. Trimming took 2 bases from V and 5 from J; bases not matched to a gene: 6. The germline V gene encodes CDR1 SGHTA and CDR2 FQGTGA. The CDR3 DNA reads TGTGCCAGCAGCTTATACGGGACTAAAGACAATGAGCAGTTCTTC. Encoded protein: CASSLYGTKDNEQFF. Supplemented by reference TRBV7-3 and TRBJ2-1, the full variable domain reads GAGVSQTPSNKVTEKGKYVELRCDPISGHTALYWYRQSLGQGPEFLIYFQGTGAADDSGLPNDRFFAVRPEGSVSTLKIQRTERGDSAVYLCASSLYGTKDNEQFFGPGTRLTVL.

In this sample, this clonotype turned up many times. The CDR3 bases are TGTGCCAGCTCACCGGACCAGCTGGATACGCAGTATTTT. Translating gives CASSPDQLDTQYF. V usage is TRBV18 and J usage is TRBJ2-3, with unresolved D. Germline V gene lookup returns CDR1 KGHSH and CDR2 LQKENI. V was shortened by 3 bases and J by 6 bases, with 10 bases between the two germline ends. The CDR3 is made up of 13 amino acids.

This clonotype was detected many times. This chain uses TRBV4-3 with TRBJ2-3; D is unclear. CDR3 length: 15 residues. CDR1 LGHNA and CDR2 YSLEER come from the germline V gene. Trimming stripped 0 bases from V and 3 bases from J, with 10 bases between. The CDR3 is CASSQERLRTDTQYF. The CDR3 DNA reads TGCGCCAGCAGCCAAGAGCGGCTGCGTACAGATACGCAGTATTTT.